A selection of T cell receptor beta chains follows, all from one sample in a study of cytomegalovirus exposure and HLA in healthy donors. The table came from immunoSEQ multiplex PCR; TCRdb's copy has only in-frame clones and leaves some out. The profile shows under 70,000 clones, roughly 65% of them singletons. Sequencing was done on a sample of PBMCs. Source of these receptors: a woman in her 30s in good health and CMV-seronegative. Each CDR3 is given with its conserved first and last residue.

>15|TRBJ2-3|TRBV14
CASSRGLSVTDTQYF
>13|TRBJ2-7|TRBV5-1
CASTTGSRGEQYF
>15|TRBJ2-7|TRBV27
CASSLSLAVSYEQYF
>17|TRBJ1-5|TRBV7-8
CASTLDSPLEADQPQHF
>15|TRBJ1-4|TRBV6-5
CASTTRRQGAEKLFF
>15|TRBJ2-3|TRBV25-1
CASSEIRTSTDTQYF
>15|TRBJ2-1|TRBV7-3
CASSLGRGSVNEQFF
>12|TRBJ1-4|TRBV30
CAWSDNNEKLFF
>15|TRBJ1-4|TRBV19
CASMSRGGVNEKLFF
>14|TRBJ2-7|TRBV6-5
CASILVEGTYEQYF
>16|TRBJ1-3|TRBV5-6
CASSLGLSISGNTIYF
>17|TRBJ2-3|TRBV5-1
CASSLNVAGGLTDTQYF
>14|TRBJ1-2|TRBV6-5
CASSERARGFGYTF
>15|TRBJ2-5|TRBV30
CAWSVNRKFQETQYF
>14|TRBJ2-3|TRBV6-5
CASSRGANADTQYF
>18|TRBJ1-6|TRBV10-3
CAISESIWGRISPSPLHF
>16|TRBJ2-1|TRBV5-6
CASSLRGAGGRNEQFF
>14|TRBJ1-6|TRBV19
CASSAGTGNSPLHF
>13|TRBJ1-2|TRBV27
CASSLRSGNGYTF
>14|TRBJ2-7|TRBV5-1
CASSLAGASYEQYF
>14|TRBJ1-5|TRBV6-5
CASSLMIGNQPQHF
>13|TRBJ2-7|TRBV6-1
CASSPGSSYEQYF
>16|TRBJ2-2|TRBV5-1
CASSSLHSGDTGELFF
>14|TRBJ1-1|TRBV4-3
CASSQVMAGAEAFF
>13|TRBJ2-1|TRBV29-1
CSAVGDFYNEQFF
>14|TRBJ2-2|TRBV29-1
CSVEEGQGTGELFF
>15|-|TRBV19
CASSLSMGAGSEQYF
>15|TRBJ1-4|TRBV2
CASRGMTGEKGKLFF
>12|TRBJ2-4|TRBV7-9
CASSLTENIQYF
>15|TRBJ2-3|TRBV7-9
CASSFSAGSTDTQYF
>18|TRBJ2-1|TRBV7-2
CASSLASGGVSSYNEQFF
>13|TRBJ1-2|TRBV28
CASSQTPNYGYTF
>15|TRBJ2-3|TRBV7-2
CASSFSGVDTDTQYF
>15|TRBJ1-6|TRBV28
CASSTYGQGVSPLHF
>18|TRBJ1-5|TRBV4-3
CASSQDAAPTYSNQPQHF
>14|TRBJ2-1|TRBV14
CASSPLAGGPRQFF
>15|TRBJ2-1|TRBV4-1
CASSLGQGSYNEQFF
>16|TRBJ2-3|TRBV13
CASSLAAGGLVDTQYF
>15|TRBJ2-3|TRBV28
CASHEIAGGPDTQYF
>16|TRBJ1-1|TRBV7-2
CASSLGTHATKGEAFF
>15|TRBJ2-4|TRBV6-5
CASSRGRMAKNIQYF
>15|TRBJ1-5|TRBV9
CASSVEGTGGQPQHF
>13|TRBJ1-2|TRBV6-6
CASSPGTGSGYTF